A single sample gave rise to the 20 T cell receptor beta chains below, sequenced in a study of cytomegalovirus exposure and HLA in healthy donors (dated by TCRdb to the late 2010s). The library was prepared using the immunoSEQ multiplex PCR assay. A mixture of 60 forward primers for TCR Vbeta segments and 13 reverse primers for TCR Jbeta segments was used in the multiplex PCR. The table comes from immuneACCESS by way of TCRdb, which keeps in-frame sequences with V and J called. Part of the clones is missing from these tables; in studies checked, under half for an unresolved V gene and the rest for unknown reasons. The sample has 200,000 or so clones on record, approximately 78% of them singletons. 2.7% of the sample belongs to the ten largest clones. The sequencing sample was made of PBMCs. Receptors were obtained from a woman between 40 and 50 years old in good health and CMV-seronegative.

In its sample, this clone was seen a few times. This sequence joins TRBV19 and TRBJ2-7; 7 bases fit TRBD2. CDR1 LNHDA and CDR2 SQIVND come from the germline V gene (reference sequence). The CDR3 extends over 13 amino acids. V lost 6 bases, J lost 11 bases, and 13 bases stayed unmatched. The CDR3 spells CASSPGRSPKKYF. CDR3 coding DNA: TGTGCCAGTAGCCCCGGGAGGTCCCCGAAGAAGTACTTC.

The rearrangement links TRBV28 to TRBJ1-5; D possibly corresponds to TRBD1 (5 bases). Germline-derived CDR1 and CDR2 are MDHEN and SYDVKM. The V gene lost 2 bases and the J gene lost 2 bases, with 10 bases spanning the gap. The CDR3 consists of 15 residues. CDR3 DNA: TGTGCCAGCAGTTTACCCAGGGTTGGCAATCAGCCCCAGCATTTT. Residues: CASSLPRVGNQPQHF.

The chain is built from TRBV29-1 and TRBJ2-3; a possible D gene is TRBD1 (6 bases). CDR1 is SQVTM and CDR2 is ANQGSEA in the germline V gene. V was pared by 5 bases and J by 6 bases, with 18 bases between. The CDR3 runs 14 residues. The CDR3 region is CSVLNQGKRDTQYF. The CDR3 DNA reads as TGCAGCGTTCTTAACCAGGGGAAAAGGGATACGCAGTATTTT.

V and J are TRBV30 and TRBJ2-3, with 10 bases matching TRBD2. The CDR3 is made up of 15 amino acids. Germline V CDR1 and CDR2: GTSNPN, SVGIG (reference sequence). With V trimmed by 0 bases and J by 5 bases, 5 bases remained unmatched. CDR3 residues: CAWSVVAGGIDTQYF. The CDR3 nucleotides are TGTGCCTGGAGTGTAGTAGCGGGAGGAATAGATACGCAGTATTTT.

This clone was counted a single time. DNA for the CDR3: TGTGCCAGCAGCCGAGCCCGGGCGGGAGGGCCAGGGGAGCAGTTCTTC. This translates into CASSRARAGGPGEQFF. This rearrangement joins TRBV7-9 to TRBJ2-1, with 9 bases lining up with TRBD2. The CDR3 runs 16 residues. From germline, CDR1 is SEHNR and CDR2 FQNEAQ (reference sequence). Losses at the gene ends were 5 bases for V and 10 bases for J; bases not matched to a gene: 15.

The chain links TRBV6-1 to TRBJ2-1; the match to TRBD1 covers 8 bases. The J segment lost 6 bases and the V segment lost 1 base, leaving 8 bases of the junction unmatched. Germline values: CDR1 MNHNS, CDR2 SASEGT. This CDR3 is 16 amino acids long. CDR3 loop: CASSEVGRGLGNEQFF. Written as DNA, the CDR3 is TGTGCCAGCAGTGAAGTCGGCAGGGGGCTGGGCAATGAGCAGTTCTTC.

The chain links TRBV27 to TRBJ2-7, with no clear D. The CDR3 spans 17 residues. The V gene lost 4 bases and the J gene lost 0 bases, with 19 bases spanning the gap. Germline CDR1 and CDR2: MNHEY and SMNVEV (reference sequence). This chain's CDR3 is CASSSGSELTASYEQYF. The DNA of the CDR3 is TGTGCCAGCAGTTCAGGTAGTGAGCTTACTGCCTCCTACGAGCAGTACTTC.

This chain uses TRBV5-1 with TRBJ1-2, with TRBD1 identical over 8 bases. Germline-derived CDR1 and CDR2 are SGHRS and YFSETQ. The CDR3 spans 15 residues. The V gene end was trimmed by 0 bases and the J gene end by 4 bases; junction bases not matched to a gene: 5. In DNA form, the CDR3 reads TGCGCCAGCAGCTTGGACAGGGGGTTTGGCTATGGCTACACCTTC. It yields the protein CASSLDRGFGYGYTF.

This sequence joins TRBV5-1 and TRBJ2-7, with 9 bases fitting TRBD2. Per the germline V gene, CDR1 is SGHRS and CDR2 is YFSETQ. The CDR3 has 14 amino acids. Trimming removed 5 bases from V and 4 bases from J; junction bases left unmatched: 7. This CDR3 is CASSLTSGPYEQYF. In DNA, the CDR3 is TGCGCCAGCAGTTTGACTAGCGGACCTTACGAGCAGTACTTC.

Written as DNA, the CDR3 is TGTGCCAGCAGAATTACAGGGGGCTCTACTAATGAAAAACTGTTTTTT. It is translated as CASRITGGSTNEKLFF. This rearrangement joins TRBV28 to TRBJ1-4; 9 bases fit TRBD1. V lost 6 bases to trimming and J lost 2 bases; unmatched junction nucleotides: 7. The CDR3 length is 16 residues. In germline, CDR1 is MDHEN, CDR2 SYDVKM. Filled out from reference TRBV28 and TRBJ1-4, the complete variable domain reads DVKVTQSSRYLVKRTGEKVFLECVQDMDHENMFWYRQDPGLGLRLIYFSYDVKMKEKGDIPEGYSVSREKKERFSLILESASTNQTSMYLCASRITGGSTNEKLFFGSGTQLSVL.

Concerning this clone itself: The sample holds other DNA sequences that translate to the same CDR3. J is TRBJ2-7 and V is TRBV5-1; D gene unclear. The CDR3 has 13 residues. In germline, CDR1 is SGHRS, CDR2 YFSETQ. Trimming took 0 bases from V and 3 from J, leaving 7 bases between them. The CDR3 protein is CASSLGQSYEQYF. DNA for the CDR3: TGCGCCAGCAGCTTGGGACAAAGCTACGAGCAGTACTTC.

V gene TRBV5-6 combines with J gene TRBJ2-1; D not resolved. Per the germline V gene, CDR1 is SGHDT and CDR2 is YYEEEE. CDR3 length: 16 residues. V was clipped by 2 bases and J by 4 bases, with 16 bases between them. CDR3 protein: CASSFAATALYNEQFF. As DNA, the CDR3 is TGTGCCAGCAGCTTCGCGGCCACCGCCTTATACAATGAGCAGTTCTTC.

CDR3 sequence reads: CASSYSGAGGQYF. DNA for the CDR3: TGTGCCAGCAGTTACTCAGGGGCGGGGGGGCAGTATTTT. The rearrangement links TRBV6-6 to TRBJ2-3; TRBD2 matches at 8 bases. Germline V lookup: CDR1 MNHNY, CDR2 SVGAGI (reference sequence). This CDR3 spans 13 amino acids. The junction had 4 bases not matched to a gene; V was cut back by 0 bases and J by 11 bases.

J is TRBJ1-2 and V is TRBV30, with 8 bases aligning to TRBD1. The V segment lost 1 base and the J segment 0 bases; nucleotides outside the gene matches: 7. This CDR3 has 16 residues. Germline V CDR1 and CDR2: GTSNPN, SVGIG (reference sequence). In DNA form, the CDR3 reads TGTGCCTGGAGTGCCAGGGGGCCGTCTTCTAACTATGGCTACACCTTC. It translates to CAWSARGPSSNYGYTF.

The rearrangement links TRBV19 to TRBJ2-2; 12 bases are shared with TRBD2. The length of the CDR3 is 15 residues. In germline, CDR1 is LNHDA, CDR2 SQIVND (reference sequence). After removal of 9 bases from V and 7 bases from J, the junction contained 9 bases not matched to a gene. The CDR3 spells CASQTSGSHGGELFF. The DNA of the CDR3 is TGTGCCAGCCAGACTAGCGGGAGTCACGGCGGGGAGCTGTTTTTT.

This chain joins TRBV5-1 and TRBJ2-1; possibly TRBD1 for D (5 bases). Germline V gives CDR1 SGHRS, CDR2 YFSETQ. The CDR3 is made up of 15 amino acids. Deletions cut 1 base from V and 5 bases from J, with 13 bases between. The CDR3 sequence: CASSLLLGRDNEQFF. CDR3 sequence (DNA): TGCGCCAGCAGCTTGTTGTTGGGCAGGGACAATGAGCAGTTCTTC.

The chain employs TRBV4-1 and TRBJ2-1, with 12 bases identical to TRBD2. This CDR3 spans 17 amino acids. Germline CDR1 reads MGHRA; CDR2 reads YSYEKL. The J segment lost 8 bases and the V segment lost 4 bases, leaving 12 bases of the junction unmatched. DNA of the CDR3: TGCGCCAGCAGCCCTCCGTTAGGACTAGCGGGATCCGATGAGCAGTTCTTC. Its translation: CASSPPLGLAGSDEQFF.

The rearrangement links TRBV9 to TRBJ2-1; 8 nucleotides line up with TRBD1. Unmatched junction bases numbered 9, after V lost 4 bases and J lost 9 bases. The CDR3 loop spans 14 amino acids. Germline V gene lookup returns CDR1 SGDLS and CDR2 YYNGEE. CDR3 region: CASSPRTGTVEQFF. The CDR3 bases are TGTGCCAGCAGCCCCAGGACAGGGACGGTTGAGCAGTTCTTC. Full variable domain (remainder filled in from reference TRBV9 and TRBJ2-1): DSGVTQTPKHLITATGQRVTLRCSPRSGDLSVYWYQQSLDQGLQFLIQYYNGEERAKGNILERFSAQQFPDLHSELNLSSLELGDSALYFCASSPRTGTVEQFFGPGTRLTVL.

This clone was detected only once. The chain is built from TRBV11-1 and TRBJ2-6; no reliable D call. Trimming left V 5 bases short and J 0 bases short, with 8 bases between. The CDR3 extends over 15 amino acids. Germline V CDR1 and CDR2: SGHAT, FQDESV (reference sequence). CDR3: CASSPRRSGANVLTF. In nucleotides, the CDR3 is TGTGCCAGCAGCCCTAGACGCTCTGGGGCCAACGTCCTGACTTTC.

This rearrangement joins TRBV5-5 to TRBJ2-7; 9 nucleotides line up with TRBD1. J gave up 6 bases and V 1 base, and 11 bases lay outside the gene matches. Germline loops: CDR1 SGHKS, CDR2 YYEKEE (reference sequence). There are 16 residues in the CDR3. The CDR3 sequence is CASSLFAGTGWIEQYF. The CDR3 bases are TGTGCCAGCAGCTTGTTTGCCGGGACAGGGTGGATCGAGCAGTACTTC.